This T cell receptor (beta chain) stems from a study of regulatory dendritic cells for organ transplantation. FACS sorted CD4+ or CD8+ T cells into CD45RA+ naive and CD45RO+ memory. The CDR3 totals 11 residues. Germline V gene data show CDR1 as MNHEY and CDR2 as SMNVEV (reference sequence). With 7 bases removed from V and 5 bases from J, the gap between germline ends came to 7 bases. General study results and limits: Mature dendritic cells appeared to drive more memory CD8+ clonal expansion than regulatory ones. Among resting subsets, memory CD8+ cells contained the most alloreactive clonotypes. Memory T cells were less diverse than naive, with memory CD8+ most oligoclonal.

The table came from immunoSEQ multiplex PCR; TCRdb's copy has only in-frame clones and leaves some out. The table lists around 30,000 clones, 82% of them singletons. Points on this clone: Its antigen is not identified.

This TCR was recovered from a human donor in good health. J is TRBJ2-3 and V is TRBV27; tentatively, D is TRBD2 (5 bases). The sample was naive CD4+ T cells from blood. Subset noted: CD45RA+ naive T cells. CDR3 amino acids: CASTRGDTQYF. CDR3 DNA: TGTGCCAGCACCCGGGGAGATACGCAGTATTTT.